Detailed here is one T cell receptor (beta chain). Antigen specificity is unknown. These data are taken from a study of cytomegalovirus exposure and HLA in healthy donors. Findings and limits, study-wide: Many donors carried some public TCRs, although rarity characterized most TCR sequences. In a later analysis, approximately 15,000 TCR beta sequences were associated with HLA alleles at 0.05 false discovery rate. Further analysis was carried out later, and it showed several of the most significant clusters appearing linked to common viral pathogens.

The germline CDR1 and CDR2 sequences are MGHRA and YSYEKL. The CDR3 loop spans 16 amino acids. V lost 5 bases to trimming and J lost 7 bases; unmatched junction nucleotides: 7. The PCR made use of 60 Vbeta and 13 Jbeta primers. Data came from immunoSEQ multiplex PCR; TCRdb stores just in-frame clones and leaves some out. The sample contains about 200,000 clones, 75% to 90% of which appear only once. The material sequenced was PBMCs. The chain employs TRBV4-1 and TRBJ2-2; 13 positions agree with TRBD2. This TCR derives from a woman aged 25-40 years in good health and CMV-seronegative. This CDR3 reads CASSSLGLAGNGELFF. For the CDR3, the DNA is TGCGCCAGCAGCTCTCTGGGACTAGCGGGAAACGGGGAGCTGTTTTTT.